This entry lists 20 T cell receptor beta chains sequenced from one sample in a study of blood T cells in healthy people across ages. A J-beta primer mix and a sample-barcoded 5' primer were used in a second PCR of roughly 6 to 11 cycles. TCRdb called the 5' RACE reads again in MiXCR, with one record for every CDR3 protein. This table holds around 520,000 distinct CDR3 sequences, approximately 26% found once. These same records also appear under a second study, on T cells of mothers and their children.

Sample: blood. These receptors all come from a boy younger than 10 in good health.

The rearrangement links TRBV25-1 to TRBJ2-5, with TRBD2 matching over 8 bases. The CDR3 sequence is 16 residues long. V lost 3 bases and J lost 2; bases outside the gene matches: 8. Germline CDR1 reads MGHDK; CDR2 reads SYGVNS. The CDR3 is CASSDSAGGEQETQYF. CDR3 DNA sequence: TGTGCCAGCAGTGACTCTGCGGGGGGAGAACAAGAGACCCAGTACTTC.

The table lists this clonotype with a few counts. The chain carries TRBV6-2 or TRBV6-3 and TRBJ2-5, with D perhaps assigned TRBD1 or TRBD2 (5 bases each). The J call is doubtful: the DNA matches TRBJ2-7 better. The CDR3 consists of 13 residues. Germline V gene data show CDR1 as MNHEY and CDR2 as SVGEGT. CDR3 residues: CASSWGPVYEQYF. DNA of the CDR3: TGTGCCAGCAGTTGGGGACCAGTCTACGAGCAGTACTTC.

The rearrangement uses TRBV29-1 and TRBJ2-2, with TRBD1 identical over 8 bases. The junction had 2 bases not matched to a gene; V was cut back by 7 bases and J by 1 base. The germline V gene encodes CDR1 SQVTM and CDR2 ANQGSEA. The CDR3 contains 13 residues. The CDR3 nucleotides read TGCAGCGGGACAGGGCTGAACACCGGGGAGCTGTTTTTT. It codes for CSGTGLNTGELFF.

This clonotype was detected only a few times. The V gene is TRBV12-3 or TRBV12-4, the J gene TRBJ1-2, with 7 bases identical to TRBD1. Trimming cost V 5 bases and J 5 bases; bases outside gene matches: 8. There are 14 residues in the CDR3. The CDR3 DNA sequence: TGTGCCAGCAGTCCCTCCGACAGGGTTTATGGCTACACCTTC. It encodes CASSPSDRVYGYTF.

The chain employs TRBV29-1 and TRBJ2-5, with 8 positions matching TRBD2. V trimming: 4 bases; J trimming: 9 bases; junction bases outside the gene matches: 7. This CDR3 is built from 12 residues. Germline assignment: CDR1 SQVTM and CDR2 ANQGSEA. CDR3 sequence (DNA): TGCAGCGTTGGATACGGAGCGGGGGCCCAGTACTTC. This codes for CSVGYGAGAQYF.

This clonotype turned up a few times. The V call is TRBV30, the J call TRBJ2-1; the D is unclear. The V gene lost 0 bases and the J gene lost 9 bases, with 6 bases spanning the gap. The CDR3 has 11 residues. Germline V gene sequence: CDR1 GTSNPN, CDR2 SVGIG (reference sequence). The CDR3 is CAWSVSPEQFF. The CDR3 coding sequence is TGTGCCTGGAGTGTATCTCCTGAGCAGTTCTTC.

The sample holds a few counts of this clonotype. The V gene is TRBV2, the J gene TRBJ1-2; TRBD1 is a possible D gene (6 bases). The CDR3 is 17 residues long. Germline CDR1 SNHLY, CDR2 FYNNEI. V was pared by 4 bases and J by 8 bases, with 26 bases between. The CDR3 reads CASSASRGGADARGYTF. The CDR3 DNA reads TGTGCCAGCAGTGCATCGCGAGGGGGGGCTGACGCAAGGGGCTACACCTTC. Combining the CDR3 with reference TRBV2 and TRBJ1-2 gives the whole variable domain EPEVTQTPSHQVTQMGQEVILRCVPISNHLYFYWYRQILGQKVEFLVSFYNNEISEKSEIFDDQFSVERPDGSNFTLKIRSTKLEDSAMYFCASSASRGGADARGYTFGSGTRLTVV.

V is TRBV19 and J is TRBJ2-6; the D gene is possibly TRBD2 (5 bases). CDR1 is LNHDA and CDR2 is SQIVND in the germline V gene (reference sequence). Trimming took off 6 bases at V and 0 bases at J, with 15 bases between the two ends. CDR3 length: 17 amino acids. The CDR3 here is CASSGREDFSGANVLTF. The CDR3 DNA follows: TGTGCCAGTAGCGGACGCGAGGACTTCTCTGGGGCCAACGTCCTGACTTTC.

The chain is built from TRBV12-3 or TRBV12-4 and TRBJ2-7; 8 bases map to TRBD1. The V and J ends lost 8 bases and 7 bases, in that order; junction bases with no gene match: 10. The CDR3 extends over 13 amino acids. CDR3 bases: TGTGCCAGCGGCTGGGACAGGAGGAGAGAGCAGTACTTC. Amino acid sequence: CASGWDRRREQYF.

This clonotype was detected once. V usage is TRBV5-1 and J usage is TRBJ1-6; D gene unclear. V lost 4 bases and J lost 4, with 12 bases in between. This CDR3 contains 15 residues. Germline CDR1 SGHRS, CDR2 YFSETQ. The CDR3: CASSPEAPYNSPLHF. DNA of the CDR3: TGCGCCAGCAGCCCGGAGGCGCCGTATAATTCACCCCTCCACTTT.

This sequence joins TRBV30 and TRBJ2-7; D is uncertain. V was pared by 2 bases and J by 4 bases, with 12 bases between. This CDR3 is 13 amino acids long. Germline V CDR1 and CDR2: GTSNPN, SVGIG (reference sequence). CDR3 DNA sequence: TGTGCCTGGAGTAAGCCTTTAATTTACGAGCAGTACTTC. Encoded protein: CAWSKPLIYEQYF.

This clonotype was seen only a few times. The chain is built from TRBV19 and TRBJ2-5; TRBD2 matches at 7 bases. The length of the CDR3 is 13 residues. Germline V CDR1 and CDR2: LNHDA, SQIVND (reference sequence). The trim removed 3 bases at V and 3 bases at J, leaving 1 base unmatched. The CDR3, as DNA: TGTGCCAGTAGTATGGGGACTAAAGAGACCCAGTACTTC. Amino acid sequence: CASSMGTKETQYF.

This clonotype was detected only a few times. This chain connects TRBV7-9 to TRBJ2-1; 10 nucleotides agree with TRBD2. J lost 4 bases, V lost 5 bases, and 8 bases had no gene match. The CDR3 covers 16 residues. CDR1 and CDR2 (germline): SEHNR, FQNEAQ (reference sequence). In DNA form, the CDR3 reads TGTGCCAGCAGCCTCAGCGAGCGGGAGGGTTACAATGAGCAGTTCTTC. Translating gives CASSLSEREGYNEQFF.

There are a few counts of this clonotype. The rearrangement links TRBV29-1 to TRBJ2-5; the D gene is possibly TRBD1 (6 bases). This CDR3 has 11 residues. Per the germline V gene, CDR1 is SQVTM and CDR2 is ANQGSEA. With 7 bases removed from V and 4 bases from J, the gap between germline ends came to 10 bases. The chain's CDR3 is CSDQTGETQYF. CDR3 DNA: TGCAGCGACCAGACAGGAGAGACCCAGTACTTC.

This clonotype has a handful of counts. This chain uses TRBV2 with TRBJ1-2; 10 nucleotides agree with TRBD1. V was clipped by 8 bases and J by 8 bases; unmatched bases: 17. The CDR3 spans 16 residues. Germline CDR1 is SNHLY and CDR2 is FYNNEI. CDR3 residues: CASVLGTGAPLYGYTF. The DNA of the CDR3 is TGTGCCAGCGTTTTGGGGACAGGGGCCCCCCTCTACGGCTACACCTTC.

The chain is built from TRBV3-1 and TRBJ2-5, with 12 bases that match TRBD2. The CDR3 length is 18 residues. V was pared by 3 bases and J by 4 bases, with 12 bases of the junction left unmatched. CDR1 is LGHDT and CDR2 is YNNKEL in the germline V gene (reference sequence). In DNA, the CDR3 is TGTGCCAGCAGCCACGGACTAGCGGGACCACGGCTTTCAGAGACCCAGTACTTC. This gives the protein CASSHGLAGPRLSETQYF.

With respect to this clonotype: At one end the junction does not follow the germline gene, possibly because of a read error. The chain carries TRBV5-4 and TRBJ2-7; the D gene is possibly TRBD2 (5 bases). The CDR3 loop spans 13 amino acids. Germline V gene sequence: CDR1 SGHNT, CDR2 YYREEE (reference sequence). DNA for the CDR3: TGCGCCACCCTAGCAGGACCCTCCTACGAGCAGTACTTC. It is translated as CATLAGPSYEQYF.

This clonotype was seen only once. The chain is built from TRBV7-9 and TRBJ1-3; D remains unclear. V was trimmed by 5 bases and J by 3 bases, leaving 14 bases between them. Germline loops: CDR1 SEHNR, CDR2 FQNEAQ (reference sequence). This CDR3 spans 15 amino acids. The CDR3 spells CASSLPQSLGNTIYF. The CDR3 coding sequence is TGTGCCAGCAGCCTACCTCAGAGTCTTGGAAACACCATATATTTT.

The rearrangement uses TRBV24-1 and TRBJ2-5; TRBD2 aligns across 16 bases. The CDR3 has 16 residues. The V gene's germline CDR1 is KGHDR and CDR2 SFDVKD. Trimming removed 6 bases from V and 3 bases from J; junction bases left unmatched: 3. The CDR3 bases are TGTGCCACCAGTCCGGGACTAGCGGGGGGGAAAGAGACCCAGTACTTC. As protein: CATSPGLAGGKETQYF.

The J gene is TRBJ1-5, the V gene TRBV7-8, with TRBD1 matching over 9 bases. The germline V gene encodes CDR1 SGHVS and CDR2 FQNEAQ. V trimming: 4 bases; J trimming: 0 bases; junction bases outside the gene matches: 19. This CDR3 is built from 21 residues. CDR3 in DNA: TGTGCCAGCAGCTCGAGGCGGCTGGGACAGGGTATCCGGAATAGCAATCAGCCCCAGCATTTT. This translates into CASSSRRLGQGIRNSNQPQHF.